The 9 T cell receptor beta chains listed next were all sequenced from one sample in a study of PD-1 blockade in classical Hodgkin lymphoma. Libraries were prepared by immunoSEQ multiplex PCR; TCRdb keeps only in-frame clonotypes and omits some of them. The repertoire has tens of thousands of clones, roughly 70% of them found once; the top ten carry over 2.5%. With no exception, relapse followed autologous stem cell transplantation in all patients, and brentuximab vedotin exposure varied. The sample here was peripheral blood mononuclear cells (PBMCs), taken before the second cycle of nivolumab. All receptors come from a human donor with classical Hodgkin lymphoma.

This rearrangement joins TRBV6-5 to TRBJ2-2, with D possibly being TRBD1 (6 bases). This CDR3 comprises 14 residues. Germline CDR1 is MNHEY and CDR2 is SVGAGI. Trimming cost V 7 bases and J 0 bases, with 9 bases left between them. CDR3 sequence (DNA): TGTGCCAGCACATGGACAGCGAACACCGGGGAGCTGTTTTTT. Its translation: CASTWTANTGELFF.

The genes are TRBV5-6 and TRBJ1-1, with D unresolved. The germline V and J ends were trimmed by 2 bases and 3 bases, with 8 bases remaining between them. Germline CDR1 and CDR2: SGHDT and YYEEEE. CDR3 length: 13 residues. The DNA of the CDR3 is TGTGCCAGCAGCTTAAGAGCATACACTGAAGCTTTCTTT. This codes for CASSLRAYTEAFF.

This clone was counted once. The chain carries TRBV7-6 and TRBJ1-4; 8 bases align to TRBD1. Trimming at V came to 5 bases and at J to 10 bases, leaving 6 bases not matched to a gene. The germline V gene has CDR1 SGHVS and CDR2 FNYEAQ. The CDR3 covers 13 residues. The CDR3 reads CASSDRTGLKLFF. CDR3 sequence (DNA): TGTGCCAGCAGCGACCGGACAGGGCTAAAACTGTTTTTT.

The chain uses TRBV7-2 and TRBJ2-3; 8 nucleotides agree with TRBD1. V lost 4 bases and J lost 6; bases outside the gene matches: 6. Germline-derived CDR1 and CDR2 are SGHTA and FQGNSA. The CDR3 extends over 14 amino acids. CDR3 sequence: CASSYGQGPDTQYF. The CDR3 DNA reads TGTGCCAGCAGCTACGGACAGGGTCCCGATACGCAGTATTTT.

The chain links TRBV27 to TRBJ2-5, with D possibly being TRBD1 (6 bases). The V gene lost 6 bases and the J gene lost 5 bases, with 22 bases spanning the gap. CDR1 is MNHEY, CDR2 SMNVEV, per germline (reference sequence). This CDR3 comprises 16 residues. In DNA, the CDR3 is TGTGCCAGCAGCGCACAACAGGGATCCCCCGGGGAGACCCAGTACTTC. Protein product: CASSAQQGSPGETQYF.

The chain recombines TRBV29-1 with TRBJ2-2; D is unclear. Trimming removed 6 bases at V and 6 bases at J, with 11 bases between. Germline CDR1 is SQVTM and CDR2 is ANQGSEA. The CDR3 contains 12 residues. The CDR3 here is CSVIWAAGELFF. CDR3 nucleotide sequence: TGCAGCGTCATCTGGGCGGCCGGGGAGCTGTTTTTT.

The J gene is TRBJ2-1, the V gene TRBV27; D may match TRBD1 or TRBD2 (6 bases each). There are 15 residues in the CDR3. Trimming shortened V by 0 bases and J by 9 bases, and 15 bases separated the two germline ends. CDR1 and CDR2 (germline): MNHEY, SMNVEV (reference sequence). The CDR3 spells CASSLSPGAGGEQFF. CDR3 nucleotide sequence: TGTGCCAGCAGTTTATCCCCGGGGGCGGGCGGTGAGCAGTTCTTC.

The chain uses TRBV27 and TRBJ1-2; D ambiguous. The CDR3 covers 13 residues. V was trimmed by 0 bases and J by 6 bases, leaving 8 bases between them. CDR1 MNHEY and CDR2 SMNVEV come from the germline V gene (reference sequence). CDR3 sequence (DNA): TGTGCCAGCAGTTTATCAGGGCTCGATGGCTACACCTTC. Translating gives CASSLSGLDGYTF.

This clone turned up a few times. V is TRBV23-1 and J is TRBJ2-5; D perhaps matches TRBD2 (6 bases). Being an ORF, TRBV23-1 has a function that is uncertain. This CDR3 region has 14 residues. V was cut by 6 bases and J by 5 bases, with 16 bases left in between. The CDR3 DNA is TGCGCCAGCAGCCATCCCTGGGGGGTTGAGACCCAGTACTTC. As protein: CASSHPWGVETQYF.